Listed below are T cell receptor beta chains from one sample, sequenced in a study of blood T cell repertoires in COVID-19. Clones were sequenced by immunoSEQ multiplex PCR, and TCRdb holds only the in-frame ones, with some missing. The sample lists about 330,000 clones, about 85% seen once, with 4.5% to 7% in the top ten. Specimen: PBMCs or T cells enriched from blood (not recorded which). The receptor set was obtained from a woman in her 30s who had recovered from COVID-19. The CDR3 runs from the conserved cysteine through the conserved F or W. Each record gives: D gene, clone size, J gene, V gene, CDR3 protein, CDR3 DNA. The D gene is left open where the match is weak. Clone sizes are given selectively: once, few, many, or a class where the clone is expanded.

d_call: TRBD1; clone_size: -; j_call: TRBJ1-1; v_call: TRBV5-1; cdr3_aa: CASSVGQGGTEAFF; cdr3_nt: TGCGCCAGCAGCGTTGGACAGGGTGGCACTGAAGCTTTCTTT
d_call: -; clone_size: few; j_call: TRBJ2-7; v_call: TRBV7-9; cdr3_aa: CASGIGWADSSYEQYF; cdr3_nt: TGTGCCAGCGGCATAGGGTGGGCAGACAGCTCCTACGAGCAGTACTTC
d_call: TRBD1; clone_size: -; j_call: TRBJ1-2; v_call: TRBV3-1/TRBV3-2; cdr3_aa: CASSFRDRGSGGYTF; cdr3_nt: TGTGCCAGCAGTTTCCGGGACAGGGGATCAGGTGGCTACACCTTC
d_call: TRBD2; clone_size: once; j_call: TRBJ2-1; v_call: TRBV7-6; cdr3_aa: CASSLGIPGLAGNEQFF; cdr3_nt: TGTGCCAGCAGCTTAGGAATTCCCGGACTAGCAGGCAATGAGCAGTTCTTC
d_call: -; clone_size: once; j_call: TRBJ2-2; v_call: TRBV4-3; cdr3_aa: CASSRRANTGELFF; cdr3_nt: TGCGCCAGCAGCCGACGGGCGAACACCGGGGAGCTGTTTTTT
d_call: -; clone_size: -; j_call: TRBJ2-5; v_call: TRBV14; cdr3_aa: CASSQDPRLSRPGAQYF; cdr3_nt: TGTGCCAGCAGCCAAGATCCCAGACTAAGCCGGCCGGGGGCCCAGTACTTC
d_call: -; clone_size: -; j_call: TRBJ1-1; v_call: TRBV3-1/TRBV3-2; cdr3_aa: CASSQEARNTEAFF; cdr3_nt: TGTGCCAGCAGCCAAGAGGCCCGGAACACTGAAGCTTTCTTT
d_call: TRBD2; clone_size: -; j_call: TRBJ2-6; v_call: TRBV14; cdr3_aa: CASSHRGGAAGANVLTF; cdr3_nt: TGTGCCAGCAGCCACCGCGGGGGGGCGGCTGGGGCCAACGTCCTGACTTTC
d_call: -; clone_size: -; j_call: TRBJ2-7; v_call: TRBV7-2; cdr3_aa: CASSLGRGYFYEQYF; cdr3_nt: TGTGCCAGCAGCTTAGGGCGGGGATACTTCTACGAGCAGTACTTC
d_call: TRBD1; clone_size: -; j_call: TRBJ1-4; v_call: TRBV20-1; cdr3_aa: CSASTGQSTNEKLFF; cdr3_nt: TGCAGTGCTAGTACGGGACAGTCAACTAATGAAAAACTGTTTTTT
d_call: -; clone_size: -; j_call: TRBJ1-2; v_call: TRBV6-5; cdr3_aa: CASTVSYGYTF; cdr3_nt: TGTGCCAGCACCGTCAGCTATGGCTACACCTTC
d_call: -; clone_size: -; j_call: TRBJ2-3; v_call: TRBV7-2; cdr3_aa: CASSGSGDLTDTQYF; cdr3_nt: TGTGCCAGCAGCGGTAGCGGAGACCTCACAGATACGCAGTATTTT
d_call: -; clone_size: -; j_call: TRBJ1-2; v_call: TRBV5-5; cdr3_aa: CASSLPQAMGYTF; cdr3_nt: TGTGCCAGCAGCTTGCCGCAGGCTATGGGCTACACCTTC
d_call: -; clone_size: -; j_call: TRBJ2-1; v_call: TRBV30; cdr3_aa: CAWSAGIDEQFF; cdr3_nt: TGTGCCTGGAGTGCGGGGATCGATGAGCAGTTCTTC
d_call: -; clone_size: -; j_call: TRBJ1-5; v_call: TRBV19; cdr3_aa: CASSTPTGTGQPQHF; cdr3_nt: TGTGCCAGTAGTACCCCTACAGGGACCGGGCAGCCCCAGCATTTT
d_call: TRBD1; clone_size: -; j_call: TRBJ2-1; v_call: TRBV27; cdr3_aa: CASRPGQGGFIEQFF; cdr3_nt: TGTGCCAGCAGACCCGGACAGGGTGGCTTTATTGAGCAGTTCTTC
d_call: TRBD1; clone_size: -; j_call: TRBJ1-3; v_call: TRBV18; cdr3_aa: CASSPLASGTESGNTIYF; cdr3_nt: TGTGCCAGCTCACCACTTGCGTCCGGGACAGAATCTGGAAACACCATATATTTT
d_call: TRBD1; clone_size: -; j_call: TRBJ2-7; v_call: TRBV6-6; cdr3_aa: CASSKLAQGARRGHSYEQYF; cdr3_nt: TGTGCCAGCAGCAAGCTGGCACAGGGGGCGCGACGTGGCCACTCCTACGAGCAGTACTTC
d_call: TRBD2; clone_size: -; j_call: TRBJ2-2; v_call: TRBV10-3; cdr3_aa: CAISQRGGSNTGELFF; cdr3_nt: TGTGCCATCAGCCAACGGGGGGGTTCGAACACCGGGGAGCTGTTTTTT
d_call: -; clone_size: -; j_call: TRBJ2-5; v_call: TRBV2; cdr3_aa: CASSAMNRGGKTQYF; cdr3_nt: TGTGCCAGCAGTGCCATGAACAGGGGCGGGAAGACCCAGTACTTC
d_call: -; clone_size: -; j_call: TRBJ2-7; v_call: TRBV5-4; cdr3_aa: CASSPGTLSSYEQYF; cdr3_nt: TGTGCCAGCAGCCCGGGGACACTAAGCTCCTACGAGCAGTACTTC
d_call: -; clone_size: few; j_call: TRBJ1-1; v_call: TRBV6-2/TRBV6-3; cdr3_aa: CASSQDLGASDAEAFF; cdr3_nt: TGTGCCAGCAGTCAAGACCTAGGGGCCTCGGACGCTGAAGCTTTCTTT
d_call: -; clone_size: -; j_call: TRBJ2-3; v_call: TRBV5-4; cdr3_aa: CASSFTGGNTDTQYF; cdr3_nt: TGTGCCAGCAGCTTCACTGGCGGAAACACAGATACGCAGTATTTT
d_call: -; clone_size: -; j_call: TRBJ1-2; v_call: TRBV2; cdr3_aa: CASTEQAGYSGYTF; cdr3_nt: TGTGCCAGCACTGAACAGGCAGGGTATAGTGGCTACACCTTC
d_call: -; clone_size: -; j_call: TRBJ2-5; v_call: TRBV7-2; cdr3_aa: CASSPTEETQYF; cdr3_nt: TGTGCCAGCAGCCCGACAGAAGAGACCCAGTACTTC
d_call: -; clone_size: -; j_call: TRBJ2-1; v_call: TRBV12-3/TRBV12-4; cdr3_aa: CASSPTLGHEQFF; cdr3_nt: TGTGCCAGCAGTCCCACTCTGGGCCATGAGCAGTTCTTC
d_call: TRBD2; clone_size: once; j_call: TRBJ2-3; v_call: TRBV9; cdr3_aa: CASSVSSGGPRADTQYF; cdr3_nt: TGTGCCAGCAGCGTCTCAAGCGGGGGCCCTCGGGCAGATACGCAGTATTTT
d_call: TRBD1; clone_size: -; j_call: TRBJ1-1; v_call: TRBV18; cdr3_aa: CASSPSQGANTEAFF; cdr3_nt: TGTGCCAGCTCACCATCTCAGGGGGCGAACACTGAAGCTTTCTTT
d_call: -; clone_size: -; j_call: TRBJ2-7; v_call: TRBV15; cdr3_aa: CATSRVGMMSSYEQYF; cdr3_nt: TGTGCCACCAGCAGAGTCGGTATGATGAGCTCCTACGAGCAGTACTTC
d_call: -; clone_size: once; j_call: TRBJ1-6; v_call: TRBV30; cdr3_aa: CAWSGENNSPLHF; cdr3_nt: TGTGCCTGGAGTGGAGAGAATAATTCACCCCTCCACTTT
d_call: -; clone_size: -; j_call: TRBJ1-4; v_call: TRBV30; cdr3_aa: CAWSRGATTNEKLFF; cdr3_nt: TGTGCCTGGAGCAGGGGCGCGACAACTAATGAAAAACTGTTTTTT
d_call: -; clone_size: once; j_call: TRBJ1-2; v_call: TRBV13; cdr3_aa: CASTMGGLGGYTF; cdr3_nt: TGTGCCAGTACTATGGGGGGGCTCGGCGGCTACACCTTC
d_call: -; clone_size: -; j_call: TRBJ2-2; v_call: TRBV5-8; cdr3_aa: CASSWTDRSNTGELFF; cdr3_nt: TGTGCCAGCAGCTGGACCGACAGGTCGAACACCGGGGAGCTGTTTTTT
d_call: TRBD1; clone_size: -; j_call: TRBJ1-2; v_call: TRBV7-2; cdr3_aa: CASSYRDRGRGEAVGYTF; cdr3_nt: TGTGCCAGCAGCTACCGGGACAGGGGGCGGGGGGAGGCGGTTGGCTACACCTTC
d_call: TRBD1; clone_size: -; j_call: TRBJ2-3; v_call: TRBV4-3; cdr3_aa: CASSQGPGQGRDTQYF; cdr3_nt: TGCGCCAGCAGCCAAGGGCCGGGACAGGGAAGAGATACGCAGTATTTT
d_call: -; clone_size: -; j_call: TRBJ1-5; v_call: TRBV7-6; cdr3_aa: CASSLAGGGPQHF; cdr3_nt: TGTGCCAGCAGCTTAGCGGGCGGAGGGCCCCAGCATTTT
d_call: TRBD1; clone_size: -; j_call: TRBJ2-3; v_call: TRBV5-1; cdr3_aa: CASSSQGASTDTQYF; cdr3_nt: TGCGCCAGCAGCTCCCAGGGGGCTAGCACAGATACGCAGTATTTT
d_call: TRBD2; clone_size: -; j_call: TRBJ2-1; v_call: TRBV4-2; cdr3_aa: CASSQSTSGGPREQFF; cdr3_nt: TGTGCCAGCAGCCAATCTACTAGCGGGGGCCCCAGGGAGCAGTTCTTC
d_call: TRBD1; clone_size: -; j_call: TRBJ2-7; v_call: TRBV5-6; cdr3_aa: CASSSPGQGGFYEQYF; cdr3_nt: TGTGCCAGCAGCTCGCCGGGACAGGGGGGATTTTACGAGCAGTACTTC
d_call: -; clone_size: -; j_call: TRBJ2-2; v_call: TRBV21-1; cdr3_aa: CASRSGQSSANTGELFF; cdr3_nt: TGTGCCAGCAGATCAGGACAGTCGTCCGCGAACACCGGGGAGCTGTTTTTT
d_call: -; clone_size: -; j_call: TRBJ1-2; v_call: TRBV6-2/TRBV6-3; cdr3_aa: CASSYSSGEGYGYTF; cdr3_nt: TGTGCCAGCAGTTACTCGTCCGGGGAAGGCTATGGCTACACCTTC
d_call: TRBD1; clone_size: -; j_call: TRBJ1-5; v_call: TRBV2; cdr3_aa: CATGTVSNQPQHF; cdr3_nt: TGTGCCACAGGGACAGTTAGCAATCAGCCCCAGCATTTT
d_call: -; clone_size: -; j_call: TRBJ2-6; v_call: TRBV19; cdr3_aa: CASSPPGVGANVLTF; cdr3_nt: TGTGCCAGTAGTCCTCCAGGGGTCGGGGCCAACGTCCTGACTTTC
d_call: -; clone_size: -; j_call: TRBJ1-1; v_call: TRBV30; cdr3_aa: CAWRVRSPGDLMNTEAFF; cdr3_nt: TGTGCCTGGAGAGTACGGTCGCCGGGGGACCTCATGAACACTGAAGCTTTCTTT
d_call: TRBD1; clone_size: -; j_call: TRBJ1-2; v_call: TRBV30; cdr3_aa: CAWSSLGTAGYTF; cdr3_nt: TGTGCCTGGAGTTCCCTTGGGACAGCAGGCTACACCTTC
d_call: TRBD1; clone_size: -; j_call: TRBJ1-5; v_call: TRBV15; cdr3_aa: CATSPNRGPNQPQHF; cdr3_nt: TGTGCCACCAGTCCGAACAGGGGGCCTAATCAGCCCCAGCATTTT
d_call: -; clone_size: -; j_call: TRBJ1-4; v_call: TRBV5-1; cdr3_aa: CASSLGTLGEKLFF; cdr3_nt: TGCGCCAGCAGCTTGGGAACCCTAGGTGAAAAACTGTTTTTT
d_call: -; clone_size: once; j_call: TRBJ2-2; v_call: TRBV4-3; cdr3_aa: CASSQGRGNTGELFF; cdr3_nt: TGCGCCAGCAGCCAAGGGAGGGGTAACACCGGGGAGCTGTTTTTT